This T cell receptor (beta chain) was identified in a study of T cells after yellow fever vaccination. On this clonotype itself: Its specificity is unknown.

Study results and limitations: Just a small share of clonotypes turned up in the CD4 compartment as well as the CD8 compartment. Contaminating bulk clonotypes could be abundant in FACS-sorted repertoires. Weaker in magnitude, the secondary response showed a faster peak on day 5 versus 15.

The CDR3 runs 13 residues. The V gene lost 6 bases and the J gene lost 11 bases, with 17 bases spanning the gap. Germline CDR1 is MNHEY and CDR2 is SVGEGT. TCRdb reprocessed the 5' RACE reads with MiXCR, giving one entry per CDR3 protein. The sample lists some 560,000 distinct CDR3 sequences, less than 20% occurring once. This material consisted of PBMCs, taken roughly 5 days after the first yellow fever vaccination. The receptor was isolated from a man aged 18 to 35 who received the YFV17D yellow fever vaccine. This chain connects TRBV6-2 or TRBV6-3 to TRBJ1-5; D not certain. CDR3 DNA sequence: TGTGCCAGCAGCGCACCAAATCCGGGGACCCAGCATTTT. As protein: CASSAPNPGTQHF.